A selection of T cell receptor beta chains follows, all from one sample in a study of T cells in Graves' hyperthyroidism and ophthalmopathy. Each CDR3 protein is one row after TCRdb ran MiXCR on the multiplex PCR reads. The data contain around 700,000 distinct CDR3 sequences, approximately 19% of them singletons. Sequenced sample: blood. The receptors here all came from a woman aged 50 to 60 with Graves' hyperthyroidism that later progressed to Graves' ophthalmopathy. Each CDR3 is given with its conserved first and last residue. D genes are given only for firm matches. Only some rows state a clone size, as once, few, many or a class for expanded clones.

>NA|TRBJ1-2|TRBV5-1|many
TGTGCCAGTCGGGACCGAAACTATGGCTACACCTTC
CASRDRNYGYTF
>TRBD1|TRBJ1-2|TRBV7-9|NA
TGTGCCAGCAGCCCGGTGACAGGGTTGGATGGCTACACCTTC
CASSPVTGLDGYTF
>NA|TRBJ1-2|TRBV6-2/TRBV6-3|NA
TGTGCCAGCAGGACGGGGGGAAGTCGCGCCTATGGCTACACCTTC
CASRTGGSRAYGYTF
>NA|TRBJ1-6|TRBV12-3/TRBV12-4|few
TGTGCCAGCAGTTACTCTTTGGGCAGGGCCTGGAATTCACCCCTCCACTTT
CASSYSLGRAWNSPLHF
>NA|TRBJ1-1|TRBV10-2|few
TGCGCCAGCAGTAGATCCTACAGGATTGACACTGAAGCTTTCTTT
CASSRSYRIDTEAFF
>NA|TRBJ2-7|TRBV18|many
TGTGCCAGCTCACGGCAGGGGAGGGGCTACGAGCAGTACTTC
CASSRQGRGYEQYF
>NA|TRBJ1-1|TRBV20-1|few
TGCAGTGCTAGCGGAGGACAGAATATTGGGATGAACACTGAAGCTTTCTTT
CSASGGQNIGMNTEAFF
>TRBD2|TRBJ2-1|TRBV11-2|many
TGTGCCAGCAGCCTTTTGACTAGCGGGGGGGCAGGTGAGCAGTTCTTC
CASSLLTSGGAGEQFF
>TRBD1|TRBJ1-2|TRBV5-1|NA
TGCGCCAGCAGCTGGGACAGGGGCGGGTATGGCTACACCTTC
CASSWDRGGYGYTF
>TRBD2|TRBJ2-3|TRBV2|many
TGTGCCAGCAGTCCCTTTCGCGGGGGGGACACAGATACGCAGTATTTT
CASSPFRGGDTDTQYF
>TRBD1|TRBJ2-5|TRBV20-1|NA
TGCAGTGCTTACAGGGGGCTCGACGAGACCCAGTACTTC
CSAYRGLDETQYF
>TRBD2|TRBJ2-5|TRBV6-1|NA
TGTGCCAGCAGTGCGCTAGCGGGGGAGGGGAAGACCCAGTACTTC
CASSALAGEGKTQYF
>NA|TRBJ2-1|TRBV6-2/TRBV6-3|few
TGTGCCAGCAGGGGGACTTCCTCCTACAATGAGCAGTTCTTC
CASRGTSSYNEQFF
>NA|TRBJ2-3|TRBV20-1|few
TGCAGTCAACCCTCGGGCGCAGATACGCAGTATTTT
CSQPSGADTQYF
>NA|TRBJ2-7|TRBV7-9|few
TGTGCCAGCAGCCATTTAGGTGACAGGGACTTGCAGTACTTC
CASSHLGDRDLQYF
>NA|TRBJ1-1|TRBV2|few
TGTGCCAGCAGTGATTTGTCTTTCTTT
CASSDLSFF
>NA|TRBJ1-2|TRBV5-1|NA
TGCGCCAGCAGCCTGCCTCCCGATCGGGGCTACACCTTC
CASSLPPDRGYTF
>NA|TRBJ2-1|TRBV12-3/TRBV12-4|few
TGTGCCAGCACCACCGGGACCTTACAGTTCTTC
CASTTGTLQFF
>NA|TRBJ1-4|TRBV4-1|NA
TGCGCCAGCAGCCAGCCCTGGGCTAATGAAAAACTGTTTTTT
CASSQPWANEKLFF
>NA|TRBJ1-1|TRBV12-3/TRBV12-4|NA
TGTGCCAGCAGTCAAGGAGTGGGGCGCAACGCCATTTTTTCAATGAACACTGAAGCTTTCTTT
CASSQGVGRNAIFSMNTEAFF
>TRBD1|TRBJ1-2|TRBV11-2|many
TGTGCCAGCAGCGAATGGACAGGGGGCGGTGGCTACACCTTC
CASSEWTGGGGYTF
>TRBD2|TRBJ2-1|TRBV7-3|many
TGTGCCAGCAGCTTAAACGCGGGGAGGGCCTACAATGAGCAGTTCTTC
CASSLNAGRAYNEQFF